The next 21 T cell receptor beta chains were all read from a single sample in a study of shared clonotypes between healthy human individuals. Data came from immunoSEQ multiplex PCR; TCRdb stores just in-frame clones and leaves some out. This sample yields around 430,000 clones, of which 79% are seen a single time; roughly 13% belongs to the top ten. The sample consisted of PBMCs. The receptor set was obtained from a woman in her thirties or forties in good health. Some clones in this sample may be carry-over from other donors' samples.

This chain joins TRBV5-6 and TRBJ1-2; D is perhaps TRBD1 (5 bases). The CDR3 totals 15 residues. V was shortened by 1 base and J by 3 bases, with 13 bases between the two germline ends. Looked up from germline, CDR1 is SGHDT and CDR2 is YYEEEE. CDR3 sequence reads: CASSLNPGTDYGYTF. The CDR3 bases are TGTGCCAGCAGCTTGAACCCTGGGACGGACTATGGCTACACCTTC.

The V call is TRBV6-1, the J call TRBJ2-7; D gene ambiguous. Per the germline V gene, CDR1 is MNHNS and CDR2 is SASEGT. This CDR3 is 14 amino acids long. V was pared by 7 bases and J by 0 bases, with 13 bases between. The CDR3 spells CASIPRWSSYEQYF. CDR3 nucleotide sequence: TGTGCCAGCATCCCGCGCTGGAGCTCCTACGAGCAGTACTTC.

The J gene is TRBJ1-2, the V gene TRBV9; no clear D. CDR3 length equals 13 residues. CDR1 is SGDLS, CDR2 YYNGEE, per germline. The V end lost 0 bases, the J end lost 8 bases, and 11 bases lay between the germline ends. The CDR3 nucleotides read TGTGCCAGCAGCGTAGCTACCGGGAAAGGCTACACCTTC. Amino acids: CASSVATGKGYTF.

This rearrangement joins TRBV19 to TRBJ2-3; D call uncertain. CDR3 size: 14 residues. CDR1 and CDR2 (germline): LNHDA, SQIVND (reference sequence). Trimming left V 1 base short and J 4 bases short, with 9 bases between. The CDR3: CASSIGENPDTQYF. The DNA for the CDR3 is TGTGCCAGTAGTATAGGGGAAAATCCAGATACGCAGTATTTT.

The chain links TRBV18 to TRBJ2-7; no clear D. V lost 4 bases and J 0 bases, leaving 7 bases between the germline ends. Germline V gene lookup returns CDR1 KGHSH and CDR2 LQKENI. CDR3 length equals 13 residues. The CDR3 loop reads CASSQGPSYEQYF. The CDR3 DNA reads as TGTGCCAGCTCACAGGGTCCCTCCTACGAGCAGTACTTC.

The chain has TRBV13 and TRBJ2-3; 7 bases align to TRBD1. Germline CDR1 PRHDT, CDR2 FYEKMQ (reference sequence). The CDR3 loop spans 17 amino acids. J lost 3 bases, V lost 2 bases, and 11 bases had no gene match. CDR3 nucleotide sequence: TGTGCCAGCAGCTTAATAAAAGGGACAGAAGTTACAGATACGCAGTATTTT. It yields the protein CASSLIKGTEVTDTQYF.

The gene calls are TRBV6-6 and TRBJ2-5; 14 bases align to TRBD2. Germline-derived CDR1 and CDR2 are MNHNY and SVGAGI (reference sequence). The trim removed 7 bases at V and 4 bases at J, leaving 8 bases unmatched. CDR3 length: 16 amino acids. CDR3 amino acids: CASTQSGTSGRETQYF. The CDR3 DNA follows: TGTGCCAGCACTCAATCTGGGACTAGCGGGAGAGAGACCCAGTACTTC.

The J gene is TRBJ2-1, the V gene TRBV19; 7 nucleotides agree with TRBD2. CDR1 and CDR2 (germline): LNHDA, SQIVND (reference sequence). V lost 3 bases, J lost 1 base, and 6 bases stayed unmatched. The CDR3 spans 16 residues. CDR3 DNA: TGTGCCAGTAGTATCCTGGGCGGGAGATCCTACAATGAGCAGTTCTTC. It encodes CASSILGGRSYNEQFF. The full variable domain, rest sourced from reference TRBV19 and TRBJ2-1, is DGGITQSPKYLFRKEGQNVTLSCEQNLNHDAMYWYRQDPGQGLRLIYYSQIVNDFQKGDIAEGYSVSREKKESFPLTVTSAQKNPTAFYLCASSILGGRSYNEQFFGPGTRLTVL.

The DNA for the CDR3 is TGTGCCAGCAGTTCGGCGGACAGGGGGAATGAGCAGTTCTTC. Amino acids: CASSSADRGNEQFF. V usage is TRBV28 and J usage is TRBJ2-1, with TRBD1 matching over 10 bases. CDR3 length: 14 residues. V lost 4 bases and J lost 7; bases outside the gene matches: 4. The germline CDR1 and CDR2 sequences are MDHEN and SYDVKM.

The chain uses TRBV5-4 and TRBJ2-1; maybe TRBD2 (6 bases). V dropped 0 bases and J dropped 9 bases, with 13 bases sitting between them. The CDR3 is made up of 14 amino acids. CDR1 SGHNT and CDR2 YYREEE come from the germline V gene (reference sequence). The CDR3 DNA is TGTGCCAGCAGCTTGGGGACTCGAGCGGGTGAGCAGTTCTTC. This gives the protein CASSLGTRAGEQFF.

CDR3 residues: CASSFDLGQSRFYGYTF. The CDR3 DNA reads TGTGCCAGCAGCTTTGATTTAGGCCAGAGTCGTTTCTATGGCTACACCTTC. The chain links TRBV5-4 to TRBJ1-2; D is unclear. This CDR3 has 17 residues. Trimming took off 2 bases at V and 4 bases at J, with 21 bases between the two ends. Germline CDR1 SGHNT, CDR2 YYREEE (reference sequence).

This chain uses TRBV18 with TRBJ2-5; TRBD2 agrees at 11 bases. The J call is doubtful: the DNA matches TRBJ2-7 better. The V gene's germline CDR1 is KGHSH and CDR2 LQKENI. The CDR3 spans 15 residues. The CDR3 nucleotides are TGTGCCAGCTCACCAGCTGGGACTAGCGGCTACGAGCAGTACTTC. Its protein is CASSPAGTSGYEQYF.

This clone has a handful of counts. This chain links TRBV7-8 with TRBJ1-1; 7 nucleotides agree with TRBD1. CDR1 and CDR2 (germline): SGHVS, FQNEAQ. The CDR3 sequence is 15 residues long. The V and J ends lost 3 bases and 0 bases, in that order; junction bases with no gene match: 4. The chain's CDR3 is CASSFRDSMNTEAFF. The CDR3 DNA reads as TGTGCCAGCAGCTTCCGGGACAGCATGAACACTGAAGCTTTCTTT. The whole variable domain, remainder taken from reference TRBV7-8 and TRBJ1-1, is GAGVSQSPRYKVAKRGQDVALRCDPISGHVSLFWYQQALGQGPEFLTYFQNEAQLDKSGLPSDRFFAERPEGSVSTLKIQRTQQEDSAVYLCASSFRDSMNTEAFFGQGTRLTVV.

The CDR3 DNA is TGTGCCAGCAGAAGGACAGGCCTTAACTATGGCTACACCTTC. Encoded protein: CASRRTGLNYGYTF. The genes are TRBV27 and TRBJ1-2; 7 nucleotides align to TRBD1. CDR1 and CDR2 from the germline V gene are MNHEY and SMNVEV (reference sequence). V shed 6 bases and J 1 base; nucleotides not matched to a gene: 5. The CDR3 covers 14 residues.

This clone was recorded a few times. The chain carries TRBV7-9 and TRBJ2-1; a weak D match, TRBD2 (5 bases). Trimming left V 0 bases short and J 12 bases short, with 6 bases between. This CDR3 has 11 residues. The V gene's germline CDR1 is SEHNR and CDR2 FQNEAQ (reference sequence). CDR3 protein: CASSLAEVQFF. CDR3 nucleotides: TGTGCCAGCAGCTTAGCGGAGGTGCAGTTCTTC.

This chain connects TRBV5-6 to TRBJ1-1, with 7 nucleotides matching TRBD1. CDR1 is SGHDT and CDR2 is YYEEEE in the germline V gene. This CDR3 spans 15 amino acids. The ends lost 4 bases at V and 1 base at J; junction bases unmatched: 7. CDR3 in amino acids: CASSRGTDTNTEAFF. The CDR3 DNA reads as TGTGCCAGCAGCCGCGGGACAGACACGAACACTGAAGCTTTCTTT.

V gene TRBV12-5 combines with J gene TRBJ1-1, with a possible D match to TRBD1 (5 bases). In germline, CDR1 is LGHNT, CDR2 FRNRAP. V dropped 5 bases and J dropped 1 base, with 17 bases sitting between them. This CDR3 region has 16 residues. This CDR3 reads CASGAYPGHRNTEAFF. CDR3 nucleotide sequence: TGTGCTAGTGGTGCTTACCCAGGGCACCGGAACACTGAAGCTTTCTTT.

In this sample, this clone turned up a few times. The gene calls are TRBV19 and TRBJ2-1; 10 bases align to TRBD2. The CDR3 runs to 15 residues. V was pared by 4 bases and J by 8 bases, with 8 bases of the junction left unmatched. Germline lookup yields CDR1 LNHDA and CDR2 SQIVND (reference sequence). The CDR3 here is CASSTPGLASHEQFF. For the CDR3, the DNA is TGTGCCAGTAGTACCCCGGGACTAGCGTCCCATGAGCAGTTCTTC.

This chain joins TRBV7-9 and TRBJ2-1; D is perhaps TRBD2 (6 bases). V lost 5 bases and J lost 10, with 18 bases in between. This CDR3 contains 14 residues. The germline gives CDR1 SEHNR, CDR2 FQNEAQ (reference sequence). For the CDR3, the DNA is TGTGCCAGCAGCCCCCGGGACTCCTCTGGGGAGCAGTTCTTC. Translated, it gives CASSPRDSSGEQFF.

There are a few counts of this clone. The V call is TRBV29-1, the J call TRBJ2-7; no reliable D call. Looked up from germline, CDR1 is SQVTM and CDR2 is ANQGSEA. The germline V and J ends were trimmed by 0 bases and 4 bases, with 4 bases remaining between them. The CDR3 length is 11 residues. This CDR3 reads CSVEERYEQYF. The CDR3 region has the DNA TGCAGCGTTGAAGAACGATACGAGCAGTACTTC.

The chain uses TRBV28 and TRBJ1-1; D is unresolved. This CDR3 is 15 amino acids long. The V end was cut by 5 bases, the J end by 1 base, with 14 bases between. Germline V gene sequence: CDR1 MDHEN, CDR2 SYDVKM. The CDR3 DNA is TGTGCCAGCAGTCGCCGATTTACAGCGAACACTGAAGCTTTCTTT. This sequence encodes CASSRRFTANTEAFF.